This TCR beta chain was captured by sequencing in a study of CD8+ T cells in alopecia areata. V lost 5 bases, J lost 6 bases, and 6 bases stayed unmatched. The CDR3 has 14 amino acids. Germline CDR1 reads LNHDA; CDR2 reads SQIVND (reference sequence). Study-wide results and limits: Scalp sequencing also captures normal skin's resident alphabeta T cells.

As regards this clone: What it recognizes is unknown.

Following extraction, RNA underwent reverse transcription to cDNA, which served as the sequencing template. Libraries were prepared by immunoSEQ multiplex PCR; TCRdb keeps only in-frame clonotypes and omits some of them. Of about 97,000 clones listed, 41% are singletons. V is TRBV19 and J is TRBJ2-1, with 8 bases lining up with TRBD2. This sequence was found in a human donor with alopecia areata. Material: CD4+ T cells sorted from blood. For the CDR3, the DNA is TGTGCCAGTAGTCGCGGGGGACTAGGCAATGAGCAGTTCTTC. Amino acid sequence: CASSRGGLGNEQFF.